The clone carrying this T cell receptor (beta chain) was seen at least ten times. The sample is drawn from a study of T cells in Graves' hyperthyroidism and ophthalmopathy. The hyperthyroidism patients had all been newly diagnosed, and their disease duration was under 2 months. Their ages ranged from 18 to 65 years. Amplification targeted TCR beta CDR3 regions from RNA transcripts. First-round RT-PCR targeting the TCR CDR3 was performed with the HTBI primer set. TCRdb independently ran MiXCR on the multiplex PCR reads; one entry per CDR3 protein. The sample yields around 180,000 distinct CDR3 sequences, about a sixth seen once. The CDR3 contains 12 residues. Germline V lookup: CDR1 SEHNR, CDR2 FQNEAQ (reference sequence). Trimming shortened V by 8 bases and J by 6 bases, and 13 bases separated the two germline ends.

The sequencing input was blood. This TCR came from a woman aged 50 to 65 with Graves' hyperthyroidism. This chain joins TRBV7-9 and TRBJ1-1, with D tentatively TRBD1 (5 bases). CDR3 nucleotides: TGTGCCAGCGGACCCGGGACGTCTGAAGCTTTCTTT. Its protein product is CASGPGTSEAFF.